These 7 T cell receptor beta chains were sequenced from one sample in a study of vaccination and CD4 T cells after COVID-19. Their cognate antigens are unknown. Sequencing of DNA taken from cultured CD4+ T cells relied on the Oncomine TCR Beta short-read assay. TCRdb reanalysed the PCR reads using MiXCR and keeps one entry per CDR3 protein. The sample yields around 1,500 distinct CDR3 sequences, around 70% seen once. The treatment denotes: roughly 11-day PBMC culture with coronavirus spike peptide pools or control peptides (ViraFEST assay). The specimen comprised CD4+ T cells from blood, cultured in vitro, sampled after SARS-CoV-2 vaccination. All receptors come from a human donor who had recovered from COVID-19.

J is TRBJ1-5 and V is TRBV27; D might be TRBD1 (6 bases). Germline V CDR1 and CDR2: MNHEY, SMNVEV (reference sequence). The CDR3 is 15 residues long. The V gene lost 5 bases and the J gene lost 4 bases, with 15 bases spanning the gap. The CDR3 is CASSISGTSNQPQHF. The CDR3 DNA is TGTGCCAGCAGTATCTCCGGGACATCAAATCAGCCCCAGCATTTT.

This clonotype was seen more than once but under ten times. This sequence joins TRBV11-3 and TRBJ2-2; D gene unclear. Germline lookup yields CDR1 SGHNT and CDR2 YENEEA. V lost 1 base to trimming and J lost 7 bases, with 4 bases between them. The CDR3 consists of 12 residues. CDR3 DNA: TGTGCCAGCAGCTTAGGTCTCGGGGAGCTGTTTTTT. Amino acids: CASSLGLGELFF.

In its sample, this clonotype was seen once. The rearrangement joins TRBV6-1 to TRBJ1-6; D remains ambiguous. This CDR3 is 15 amino acids long. Trimming took off 5 bases at V and 7 bases at J, with 15 bases between the two ends. The germline CDR1 and CDR2 sequences are MNHNS and SASEGT. Written as DNA, the CDR3 is TGTGCCAGCAGTACCCTTCTGCTGGAGAATTCACCCCTCCACTTT. Its protein product is CASSTLLLENSPLHF.

The V call is TRBV6-1, the J call TRBJ2-6, with D possibly TRBD1 on 5 matching bases. Germline loops: CDR1 MNHNS, CDR2 SASEGT. This CDR3 spans 17 amino acids. The V end lost 6 bases, the J end lost 0 bases, and 15 bases lay between the germline ends. For the CDR3, the DNA is TGTGCCAGCAGCTATCAGGGAAGGTACTCTGGGGCCAACGTCCTGACTTTC. This encodes CASSYQGRYSGANVLTF.

The V call is TRBV20-1, the J call TRBJ2-7, with 11 bases identical to TRBD2. J gave up 3 bases and V 5 bases, and 3 bases lay outside the gene matches. The CDR3 sequence is 13 residues long. CDR1 is DFQATT, CDR2 SNEGSKA, per germline (reference sequence). DNA for the CDR3: TGCAGTGCTGCGACTAGCGGGAACTACGAGCAGTACTTC. Translated: CSAATSGNYEQYF.

The V and J genes are TRBV6-2 or TRBV6-3 and TRBJ1-2; 7 bases fit TRBD1. The CDR3 is made up of 15 amino acids. Germline V gene sequence: CDR1 MNHEY, CDR2 SVGEGT. The V and J ends lost 5 bases and 4 bases, in that order; junction bases with no gene match: 10. The CDR3 reads CASSKTGNIPYGYTF. The CDR3 DNA is TGTGCCAGCAGTAAGACAGGGAATATTCCCTATGGCTACACCTTC.

The CDR3 sequence: CASSRTGGIGEAFF. In DNA form, the CDR3 reads TGTGCCAGTAGTAGGACAGGGGGCATTGGTGAAGCTTTCTTT. This chain connects TRBV19 to TRBJ1-1, with 11 bases lining up with TRBD1. In germline, CDR1 is LNHDA, CDR2 SQIVND (reference sequence). This CDR3 is built from 14 residues. Losses at the gene ends were 4 bases for V and 7 bases for J; bases not matched to a gene: 5.